The 25 T cell receptor beta chains below all came from one sample that was sequenced in a study of memory CD4+ T cells and cytomegalovirus serostatus. Sequencing used immunoSEQ multiplex PCR; TCRdb keeps in-frame clones, though not all of them. The sample has about 82,000 clones; about 85% are singletons. Single viable CD3+CD4+CD8-CD45RO+ cells were sorted as the memory CD4+ T cells. Input material: memory CD4+ T cells from blood. These receptors came from an adult in good health and CMV-seronegative.

The chain links TRBV19 to TRBJ1-2; the D gene is possibly TRBD1 (6 bases). The CDR3 runs 17 residues. The ends were cut back, 2 bases at V and 4 bases at J, with 20 bases in the middle. Germline CDR1 and CDR2: LNHDA and SQIVND (reference sequence). The CDR3, as DNA: TGTGCCAGTAGTATATTAATGGCGGCAGGGGTTCGCTATGGCTACACCTTC. This translates into CASSILMAAGVRYGYTF.

This chain links TRBV5-1 with TRBJ1-3; D is perhaps TRBD1 (5 bases). The germline CDR1 and CDR2 sequences are SGHRS and YFSETQ. V was pared by 3 bases and J by 1 base, with 14 bases between. This CDR3 has 16 amino acids. The CDR3: CASSSGGARSGNTIYF. CDR3 nucleotide sequence: TGCGCCAGCAGCTCGGGAGGGGCGAGGTCTGGAAACACCATATATTTT.

This clone was counted a few times. This sequence joins TRBV5-1 and TRBJ1-5, with unresolved D. Trimming shortened V by 0 bases and J by 3 bases, and 4 bases separated the two germline ends. The CDR3 sequence is 13 residues long. Germline V gene sequence: CDR1 SGHRS, CDR2 YFSETQ. The DNA for the CDR3 is TGCGCCAGCAGCTTGGCCGTCAATCAGCCCCAGCATTTT. It encodes CASSLAVNQPQHF.

This sequence joins TRBV7-8 and TRBJ1-3; maybe TRBD1 (6 bases). The CDR3 has 15 amino acids. Trimming left V 5 bases short and J 1 base short, with 12 bases between. Germline V gene sequence: CDR1 SGHVS, CDR2 FQNEAQ. The CDR3 reads CASSVTGGSGNTIYF. The CDR3 bases are TGTGCCAGCAGCGTGACAGGAGGATCTGGAAACACCATATATTTT. The variable domain in full, with the rest retrieved from reference TRBV7-8 and TRBJ1-3, is GAGVSQSPRYKVAKRGQDVALRCDPISGHVSLFWYQQALGQGPEFLTYFQNEAQLDKSGLPSDRFFAERPEGSVSTLKIQRTQQEDSAVYLCASSVTGGSGNTIYFGEGSWLTVV.

This chain connects TRBV7-9 to TRBJ1-2; 8 nucleotides match TRBD1. The J segment lost 6 bases and the V segment lost 4 bases, leaving 7 bases of the junction unmatched. The V gene's germline CDR1 is SEHNR and CDR2 FQNEAQ (reference sequence). The CDR3 runs 14 residues. The CDR3 nucleotides are TGTGCCAGCAGCTACACCGGGACAGGAGATGGCTACACCTTC. This gives the protein CASSYTGTGDGYTF.

Only a few counts were recorded for this clone. J is TRBJ1-5 and V is TRBV27, with 7 bases matching TRBD1. The junction had 6 bases not matched to a gene; V was cut back by 4 bases and J by 3 bases. This CDR3 comprises 15 residues. Germline V gene lookup returns CDR1 MNHEY and CDR2 SMNVEV (reference sequence). DNA for the CDR3: TGTGCCAGCAGTTCTGGGACAGCTCCCAATCAGCCCCAGCATTTT. It specifies CASSSGTAPNQPQHF.

The chain combines TRBV30 with TRBJ2-3; D is unresolved. Germline lookup yields CDR1 GTSNPN and CDR2 SVGIG (reference sequence). This CDR3 is built from 11 residues. The V and J ends lost 3 bases and 2 bases respectively, with 3 bases between them. The CDR3 reads CAWSPTDTQYF. For the CDR3, the DNA is TGTGCCTGGAGCCCCACAGATACGCAGTATTTT.

This chain uses TRBV13 with TRBJ1-3; no clear D gene. Germline assignment: CDR1 PRHDT and CDR2 FYEKMQ (reference sequence). The V and J ends lost 3 bases and 2 bases respectively, with 11 bases between them. This CDR3 spans 15 amino acids. CDR3 DNA sequence: TGTGCCAGCAGCTTGGGCGGCTTAACTGGAAACACCATATATTTT. Translation: CASSLGGLTGNTIYF. The full variable domain, with the rest looked up from reference TRBV13 and TRBJ1-3, is AAGVIQSPRHLIKEKRETATLKCYPIPRHDTVYWYQQGPGQDPQFLISFYEKMQSDKGSIPDRFSAQQFSDYHSELNMSSLELGDSALYFCASSLGGLTGNTIYFGEGSWLTVV.

Only a few counts were recorded for this clone. The CDR3 bases are TGTGCCAGCAGCCCGACCCAGGAGGAGAGTAGATCACCCCTCCACTTT. Encoded protein: CASSPTQEESRSPLHF. The chain combines TRBV9 with TRBJ1-6; D remains ambiguous. Germline V gene sequence: CDR1 SGDLS, CDR2 YYNGEE. The CDR3 is 16 amino acids. Trimming took off 4 bases at V and 10 bases at J, with 21 bases between the two ends.

The chain carries TRBV28 and TRBJ2-7; no definite D call. The CDR3 covers 11 residues. Germline V gene data show CDR1 as MDHEN and CDR2 as SYDVKM. The germline V and J ends were trimmed by 11 bases and 5 bases, with 13 bases remaining between them. The CDR3 coding sequence is TGTGCCTCCTGGACCGCGGACGAGCAGTACTTC. Its translation is CASWTADEQYF.

The rearrangement links TRBV29-1 to TRBJ1-1; D is uncertain. CDR1 and CDR2 (germline): SQVTM, ANQGSEA. The CDR3 extends over 11 amino acids. V lost 4 bases and J lost 6, with 9 bases in between. The CDR3 sequence is CSVVRAPEAFF. Written as DNA, the CDR3 is TGCAGCGTTGTCCGGGCTCCTGAAGCTTTCTTT.

This sequence joins TRBV28 and TRBJ1-1; 7 bases are a match to TRBD1. Trimming removed 3 bases from V and 11 bases from J; junction bases left unmatched: 6. Germline assignment: CDR1 MDHEN and CDR2 SYDVKM. This CDR3 is built from 12 residues. CDR3 sequence: CASSLLDRMAFF. In DNA, the CDR3 is TGTGCCAGCAGTTTGTTGGACAGGATGGCTTTCTTT.

The CDR3 sequence: CASSLGSGNYGYTF. The CDR3 DNA reads TGTGCCAGCAGCTTAGGTTCAGGGAACTATGGCTACACCTTC. The chain joins TRBV11-2 to TRBJ1-2; maybe TRBD1 (5 bases). The V end lost 1 base, the J end lost 2 bases, and 8 bases lay between the germline ends. Per the germline V gene, CDR1 is SGHAT and CDR2 is FQNNGV. The CDR3 consists of 14 residues.

V and J are TRBV15 and TRBJ2-3; 11 nucleotides agree with TRBD1. The junction had 5 bases not matched to a gene; V was cut back by 2 bases and J by 7 bases. This CDR3 spans 15 amino acids. CDR1 is LNHNV, CDR2 YYDKDF, per germline (reference sequence). CDR3 loop: CATSRRGQGANTQYF. The CDR3 coding sequence is TGTGCCACCAGCAGACGTGGACAGGGGGCAAATACGCAGTATTTT.

This clone has more than one count but fewer than ten. The gene calls are TRBV5-1 and TRBJ1-1; tentative D call: TRBD1 (5 bases). The germline V gene encodes CDR1 SGHRS and CDR2 YFSETQ. The CDR3 loop spans 15 amino acids. V gave up 2 bases and J gave up 5 bases, with 16 bases separating them. CDR3 coding DNA: TGCGCCAGCAGCTTAGTAACAGGATTACTAACTGAAGCTTTCTTT. It yields the protein CASSLVTGLLTEAFF.

The chain uses TRBV7-2 and TRBJ2-3, with a possible D match to TRBD2 (5 bases). The CDR3 covers 13 residues. Trimming cost V 8 bases and J 4 bases, with 13 bases left between them. Germline V lookup: CDR1 SGHTA, CDR2 FQGNSA. The CDR3 DNA follows: TGTGCCAGCGGAGGTCCCGGGTCAGATACGCAGTATTTT. This codes for CASGGPGSDTQYF.

This chain connects TRBV28 to TRBJ2-7, with D possibly being TRBD2 (7 bases). The CDR3 runs to 15 residues. The V and J ends lost 2 bases and 5 bases respectively, with 16 bases between them. Germline V gene sequence: CDR1 MDHEN, CDR2 SYDVKM. This CDR3 reads CASSLRSGGYDEQYF. CDR3 sequence (DNA): TGTGCCAGCAGTTTAAGGTCGGGGGGCTACGACGAGCAGTACTTC.

V gene TRBV7-8 combines with J gene TRBJ1-2; D might be TRBD1 (5 bases). V shed 3 bases and J shed 1 base, with 6 bases lying between them. CDR1 is SGHVS and CDR2 is FQNEAQ in the germline V gene. The CDR3 length is 13 residues. The CDR3 is CASSLGGNYGYTF. DNA of the CDR3: TGTGCCAGCAGCTTGGGGGGTAACTATGGCTACACCTTC.

The rearrangement joins TRBV9 to TRBJ1-1, with 8 bases fitting TRBD1. The CDR3 sequence is 15 residues long. Looked up from germline, CDR1 is SGDLS and CDR2 is YYNGEE. V lost 1 base, J lost 2 bases, and 4 bases stayed unmatched. The chain's CDR3 is CASSVQGAGNTEAFF. The DNA for the CDR3 is TGTGCCAGCAGCGTACAGGGGGCCGGTAACACTGAAGCTTTCTTT.

This chain links TRBV19 with TRBJ2-3, with a tentative D call TRBD1 (5 bases). This CDR3 is built from 15 residues. Trimming took off 3 bases at V and 0 bases at J, with 10 bases between the two ends. Germline V lookup: CDR1 LNHDA, CDR2 SQIVND (reference sequence). CDR3 loop: CASSMVTGSTDTQYF. The CDR3 bases are TGTGCCAGTAGTATGGTAACAGGTAGCACAGATACGCAGTATTTT.

A few counts support this clone. V gene TRBV7-9 combines with J gene TRBJ2-1; possible D gene TRBD2, 5 bases. Deletions cut 1 base from V and 5 bases from J, with 9 bases between. CDR1 and CDR2 (germline): SEHNR, FQNEAQ (reference sequence). The CDR3 has 14 amino acids. This chain's CDR3 is CASSLVRGNNEQFF. CDR3 in DNA: TGTGCCAGCAGCTTAGTCCGAGGGAACAATGAGCAGTTCTTC.

The chain uses TRBV5-1 and TRBJ1-6; the D gene is possibly TRBD1 (5 bases). V gave up 0 bases and J gave up 15 bases, with 13 bases separating them. The CDR3 loop spans 13 amino acids. Germline CDR1 and CDR2: SGHRS and YFSETQ. CDR3: CASSLGSGERLHF. CDR3 DNA sequence: TGCGCCAGCAGCTTGGGATCGGGGGAGCGCCTCCACTTT.

This chain joins TRBV6-5 and TRBJ1-1; D possibly corresponds to TRBD1 (6 bases). This CDR3 region has 15 residues. With 4 bases removed from V and 0 bases from J, the gap between germline ends came to 12 bases. Germline loops: CDR1 MNHEY, CDR2 SVGAGI. The CDR3 DNA reads as TGTGCCAGCAGTTTCCAGGACAGCCTGAACACTGAAGCTTTCTTT. Translation gives CASSFQDSLNTEAFF.

The chain joins TRBV7-9 to TRBJ2-7, with D tentatively TRBD2 (9 bases). In germline, CDR1 is SEHNR, CDR2 FQNEAQ (reference sequence). The ends were cut back, 5 bases at V and 3 bases at J, with 26 bases in the middle. The CDR3 length is 18 residues. The CDR3 loop is CASSRRDRMVAGDYEQYF. The CDR3 DNA reads as TGTGCCAGCAGCCGAAGGGACAGGATGGTAGCGGGGGACTACGAGCAGTACTTC.

This clone has only a few counts. J is TRBJ1-1 and V is TRBV30, with a possible D match to TRBD1 (6 bases). Germline CDR1 is GTSNPN and CDR2 is SVGIG (reference sequence). The CDR3 is 12 residues long. V was cut by 7 bases and J by 4 bases, with 13 bases left in between. CDR3 protein: CALDRLGTEAFF. CDR3 in DNA: TGTGCCTTAGACAGGCTGGGCACTGAAGCTTTCTTT.